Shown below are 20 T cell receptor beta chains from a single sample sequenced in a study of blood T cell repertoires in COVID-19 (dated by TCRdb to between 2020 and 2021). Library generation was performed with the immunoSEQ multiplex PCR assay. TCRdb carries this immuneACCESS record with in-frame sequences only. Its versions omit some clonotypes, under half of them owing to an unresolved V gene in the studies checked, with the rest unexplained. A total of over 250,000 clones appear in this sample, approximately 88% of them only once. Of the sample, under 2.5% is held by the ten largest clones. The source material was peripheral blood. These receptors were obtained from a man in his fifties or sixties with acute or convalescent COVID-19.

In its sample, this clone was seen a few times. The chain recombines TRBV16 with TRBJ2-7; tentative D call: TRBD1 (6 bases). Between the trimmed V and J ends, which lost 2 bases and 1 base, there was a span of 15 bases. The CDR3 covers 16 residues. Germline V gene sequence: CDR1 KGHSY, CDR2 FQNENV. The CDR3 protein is CASSQNPGDPSYEQYF. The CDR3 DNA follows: TGTGCCAGCAGCCAAAACCCAGGGGATCCTTCCTACGAGCAGTACTTC.

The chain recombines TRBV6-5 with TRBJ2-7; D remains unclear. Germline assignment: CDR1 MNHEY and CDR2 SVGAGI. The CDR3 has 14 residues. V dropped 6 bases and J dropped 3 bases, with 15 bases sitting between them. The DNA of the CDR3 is TGTGCCAGCAGAACTTACCCCTCCAACTACGAGCAGTACTTC. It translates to CASRTYPSNYEQYF.

The CDR3 is CASSSTGTAHNEKLFF. CDR3 coding DNA: TGTGCCAGCAGCTCGACCGGGACAGCGCATAATGAAAAACTGTTTTTT. This rearrangement joins TRBV13 to TRBJ1-4, with 7 positions matching TRBD1. Germline V lookup: CDR1 PRHDT, CDR2 FYEKMQ (reference sequence). The V segment lost 4 bases and the J segment 4 bases; nucleotides outside the gene matches: 9. This CDR3 is 16 amino acids long.

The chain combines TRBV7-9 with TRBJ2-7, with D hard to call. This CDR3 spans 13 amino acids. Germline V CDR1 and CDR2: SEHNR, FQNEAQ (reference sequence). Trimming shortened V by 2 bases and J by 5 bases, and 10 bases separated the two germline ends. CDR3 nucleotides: TGTGCCAGCAGCTTACCAGGTACGGACGAGCAGTACTTC. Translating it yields CASSLPGTDEQYF.

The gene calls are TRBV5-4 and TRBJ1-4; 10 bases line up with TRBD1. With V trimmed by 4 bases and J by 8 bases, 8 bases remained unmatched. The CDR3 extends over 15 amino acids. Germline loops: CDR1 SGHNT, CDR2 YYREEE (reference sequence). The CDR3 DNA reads TGTGCCAGCAGCCTATGGACAGGGGGGTTAGAAAAACTGTTTTTT. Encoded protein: CASSLWTGGLEKLFF.

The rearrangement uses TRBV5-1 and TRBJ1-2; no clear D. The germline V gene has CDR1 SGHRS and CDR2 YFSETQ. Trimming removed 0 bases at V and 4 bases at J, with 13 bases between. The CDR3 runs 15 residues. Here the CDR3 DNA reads TGCGCCAGCAGCTTGGGCGGGGAGTTAAGCTATGGCTACACCTTC. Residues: CASSLGGELSYGYTF.

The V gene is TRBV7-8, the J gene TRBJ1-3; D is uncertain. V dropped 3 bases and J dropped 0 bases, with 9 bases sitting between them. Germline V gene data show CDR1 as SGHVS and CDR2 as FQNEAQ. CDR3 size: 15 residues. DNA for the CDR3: TGTGCCAGCAGCTTTGGACTGATCTCTGGAAACACCATATATTTT. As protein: CASSFGLISGNTIYF. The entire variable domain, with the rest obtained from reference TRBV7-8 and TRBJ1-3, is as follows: GAGVSQSPRYKVAKRGQDVALRCDPISGHVSLFWYQQALGQGPEFLTYFQNEAQLDKSGLPSDRFFAERPEGSVSTLKIQRTQQEDSAVYLCASSFGLISGNTIYFGEGSWLTVV.

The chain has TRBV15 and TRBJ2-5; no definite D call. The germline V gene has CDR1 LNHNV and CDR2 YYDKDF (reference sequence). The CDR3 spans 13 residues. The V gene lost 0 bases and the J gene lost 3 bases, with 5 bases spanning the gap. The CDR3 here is CATSRDLEETQYF. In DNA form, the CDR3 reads TGTGCCACCAGCAGAGATCTTGAAGAGACCCAGTACTTC.

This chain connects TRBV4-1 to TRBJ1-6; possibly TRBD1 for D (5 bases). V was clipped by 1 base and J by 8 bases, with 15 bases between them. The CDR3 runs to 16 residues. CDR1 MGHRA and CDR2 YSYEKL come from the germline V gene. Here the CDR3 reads CASSQAAGAPYSPLHF. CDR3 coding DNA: TGCGCCAGCAGCCAAGCGGCTGGGGCTCCCTATTCACCCCTCCACTTT.

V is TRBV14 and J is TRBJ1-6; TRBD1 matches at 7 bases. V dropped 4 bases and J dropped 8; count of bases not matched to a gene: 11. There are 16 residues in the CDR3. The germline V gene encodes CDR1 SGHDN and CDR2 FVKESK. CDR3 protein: CASSRAGQAHHSPLHF. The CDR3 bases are TGTGCCAGCAGCCGAGCCGGACAGGCCCATCATTCACCCCTCCACTTT.

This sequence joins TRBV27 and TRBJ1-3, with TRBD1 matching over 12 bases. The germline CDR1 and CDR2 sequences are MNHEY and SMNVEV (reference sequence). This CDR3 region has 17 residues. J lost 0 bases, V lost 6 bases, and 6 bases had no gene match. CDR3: CASSRDRGPRSGNTIYF. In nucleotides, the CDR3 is TGTGCCAGCAGCCGGGACAGGGGGCCCCGCTCTGGAAACACCATATATTTT.

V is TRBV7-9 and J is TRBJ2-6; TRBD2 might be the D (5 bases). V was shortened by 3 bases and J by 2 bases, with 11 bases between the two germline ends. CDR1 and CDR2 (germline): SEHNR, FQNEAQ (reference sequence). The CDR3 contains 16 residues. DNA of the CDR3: TGTGCCAGCAGCTTGAATGAGGGCGCTGGGGCCAACGTCCTGACTTTC. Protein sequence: CASSLNEGAGANVLTF.

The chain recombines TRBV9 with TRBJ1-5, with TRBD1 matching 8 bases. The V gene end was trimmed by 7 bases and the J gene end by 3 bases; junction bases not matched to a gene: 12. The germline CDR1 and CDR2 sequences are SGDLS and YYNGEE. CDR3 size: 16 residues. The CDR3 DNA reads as TGTGCCAGCGGGGGACAGGTTGGTGGTCCCAATCAGCCCCAGCATTTT. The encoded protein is CASGGQVGGPNQPQHF.

The CDR3 DNA is TGCAGCGTTGAAGGTACCGGGACAGGCACTGAAGCTTTCTTT. Protein: CSVEGTGTGTEAFF. The chain combines TRBV29-1 with TRBJ1-1, with 8 bases matching TRBD1. Trimming took 1 base from V and 4 from J; bases not matched to a gene: 5. Germline V gene sequence: CDR1 SQVTM, CDR2 ANQGSEA. The length of the CDR3 is 14 residues.

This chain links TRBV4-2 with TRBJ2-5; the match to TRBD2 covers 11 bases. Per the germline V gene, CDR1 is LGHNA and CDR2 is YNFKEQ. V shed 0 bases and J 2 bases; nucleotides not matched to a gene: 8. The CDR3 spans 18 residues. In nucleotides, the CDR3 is TGTGCCAGCAGCCAAGAGTTAGCGGGGGGGCCCCGTCAAGAGACCCAGTACTTC. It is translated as CASSQELAGGPRQETQYF.

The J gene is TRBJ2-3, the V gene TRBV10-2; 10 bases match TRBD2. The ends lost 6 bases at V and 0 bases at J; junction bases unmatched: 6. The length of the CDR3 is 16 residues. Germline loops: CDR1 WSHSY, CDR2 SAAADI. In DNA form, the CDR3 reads TGCGCCAGCAGCGTCACTAGCGGGATTAGCACAGATACGCAGTATTTT. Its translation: CASSVTSGISTDTQYF.

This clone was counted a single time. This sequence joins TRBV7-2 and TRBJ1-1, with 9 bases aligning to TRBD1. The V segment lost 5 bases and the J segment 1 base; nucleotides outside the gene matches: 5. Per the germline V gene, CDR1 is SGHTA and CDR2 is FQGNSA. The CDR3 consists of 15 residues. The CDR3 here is CASSLTTGGNTEAFF. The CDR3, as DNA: TGTGCCAGCAGCCTCACGACAGGGGGGAACACTGAAGCTTTCTTT.

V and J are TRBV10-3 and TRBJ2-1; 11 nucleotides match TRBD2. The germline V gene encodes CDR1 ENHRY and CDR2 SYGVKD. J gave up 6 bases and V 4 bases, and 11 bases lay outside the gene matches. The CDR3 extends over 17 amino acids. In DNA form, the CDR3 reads TGTGCCATCAGTGGTCCACCCATAGCGGGGGGGCTCAATGAGCAGTTCTTC. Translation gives CAISGPPIAGGLNEQFF.

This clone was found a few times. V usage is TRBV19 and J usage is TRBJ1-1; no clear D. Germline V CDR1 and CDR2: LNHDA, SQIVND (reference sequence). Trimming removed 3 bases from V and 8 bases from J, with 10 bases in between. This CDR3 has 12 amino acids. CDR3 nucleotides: TGTGCCAGTAGTATTTCGGTTAAGGAAGCTTTCTTT. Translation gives CASSISVKEAFF.

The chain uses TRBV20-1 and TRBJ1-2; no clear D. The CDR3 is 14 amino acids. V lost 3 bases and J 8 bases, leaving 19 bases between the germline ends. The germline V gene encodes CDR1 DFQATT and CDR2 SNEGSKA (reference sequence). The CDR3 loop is CSASALSRGWGYTF. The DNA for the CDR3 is TGCAGTGCTAGTGCCCTCAGTCGAGGTTGGGGCTACACCTTC.